Below are 30 T cell receptor beta chains sequenced from a single sample in a study of CD8 T cells in ankylosing spondylitis. TCRdb recomputed calls from the 5' RACE reads with MiXCR, one row per CDR3 protein. The table shows roughly 230,000 distinct CDR3 sequences, with less than 9.5% occurring only once. Sequencing used blood, either unsorted or a sorted T cell fraction (not recorded which). The receptors derive from a female donor with ankylosing spondylitis or in good health (not recorded which).

This clonotype was seen at least ten times. This chain links TRBV5-6 with TRBJ2-1; D may be TRBD2 (6 bases). V lost 4 bases, J lost 2 bases, and 13 bases lay in between. The germline gives CDR1 SGHDT, CDR2 YYEEEE. The CDR3 contains 15 residues. DNA of the CDR3: TGTGCCAGCAGCCCTCTAGCGACGCCCTACAATGAGCAGTTCTTC. It encodes CASSPLATPYNEQFF. Based on the CDR3 plus reference TRBV5-6 and TRBJ2-1, the full variable domain is DAGVTQSPTHLIKTRGQQVTLRCSPKSGHDTVSWYQQALGQGPQFIFQYYEEEERQRGNFPDRFSGHQFPNYSSELNVNALLLGDSALYLCASSPLATPYNEQFFGPGTRLTVL.

There are many counts of this clonotype. The junction does not match germline at one end; this may be a read error. V and J are TRBV5-1 and TRBJ2-2; 12 bases are a match to TRBD2. The CDR3 covers 15 residues. Germline V lookup: CDR1 SGHRS, CDR2 YFSETQ. DNA of the CDR3: TGTGCCAGCAGTCCCGGACTAGCGGGAACCGGGGAGCTGTTTTTT. Its protein product is CASSPGLAGTGELFF.

Regarding this clonotype: One end of the junction varies from germline; a read error may be responsible. DNA for the CDR3: TGTGCCAGCAGTTTAGGGGGGCGGGCCTACGAGCAGTGCTTC. It is translated as CASSLGGRAYEQCF. The chain recombines TRBV28 with TRBJ2-7; D is possibly TRBD1 or TRBD2 (6 bases each). The CDR3 contains 14 residues. Germline loops: CDR1 MDHEN, CDR2 SYDVKM.

The chain joins TRBV7-2 to TRBJ2-1; TRBD1 is a possible D gene (5 bases). The CDR3 has 14 residues. V was clipped by 8 bases and J by 1 base, with 12 bases between them. Germline V gene data show CDR1 as SGHTA and CDR2 as FQGNSA. CDR3 nucleotide sequence: TGTGCCAGCCACCGCCAGGGTTCCTACAATGAGCAGTTCTTC. It codes for CASHRQGSYNEQFF. Filled out from reference TRBV7-2 and TRBJ2-1, the complete variable domain reads GAGVSQSPSNKVTEKGKDVELRCDPISGHTALYWYRQSLGQGLEFLIYFQGNSAPDKSGLPSDRFSAERTGGSVSTLTIQRTQQEDSAVYLCASHRQGSYNEQFFGPGTRLTVL.

This clonotype was counted at least ten times. The V call is TRBV7-7, the J call TRBJ2-7; no reliable D call. The germline V and J ends were trimmed by 5 bases and 3 bases, with 17 bases remaining between them. Germline assignment: CDR1 SSHAT and CDR2 FNYEAQ (reference sequence). The CDR3 covers 15 residues. In nucleotides, the CDR3 is TGTGCCAGCAGCCCCACTCTGGGTCCGGGCTACGAGCAGTACTTC. Protein sequence: CASSPTLGPGYEQYF.

This clonotype was seen many times. J is TRBJ2-1 and V is TRBV29-1; the match to TRBD2 covers 7 bases. There are 15 residues in the CDR3. Losses at the gene ends were 6 bases for V and 0 bases for J; bases not matched to a gene: 8. CDR1 SQVTM and CDR2 ANQGSEA come from the germline V gene. The CDR3 sequence is CSVLSGLSSYNEQFF. CDR3 nucleotides: TGCAGCGTCCTTAGCGGGTTAAGCTCCTACAATGAGCAGTTCTTC.

This clonotype was detected ten times or more. V usage is TRBV2 and J usage is TRBJ2-1, with D uncertain. Germline-derived CDR1 and CDR2 are SNHLY and FYNNEI. The CDR3 is 12 residues long. Between the trimmed V and J ends, which lost 6 bases and 10 bases, there was a span of 13 bases. CDR3 loop: CASRPRVEEQFF. Written as DNA, the CDR3 is TGTGCCAGCAGACCAAGGGTAGAAGAGCAGTTCTTC.

This clonotype was observed at least ten times. DNA for the CDR3: TGTGCCAGCAGTTACTCGACAGGGAATGAGCAGTTCTTC. This gives the protein CASSYSTGNEQFF. This chain connects TRBV6-5 to TRBJ2-1, with 7 positions matching TRBD1. Germline trimming cut 0 bases from V and 7 bases from J; bases unmatched to any gene: 0. The CDR3 covers 13 residues. Germline CDR1 reads MNHEY; CDR2 reads SVGAGI.

This clonotype was observed a handful of times. The rearrangement joins TRBV5-6 to TRBJ2-5, with D perhaps TRBD2 (5 bases). This CDR3 spans 15 amino acids. Germline CDR1 SGHDT, CDR2 YYEEEE. V was shortened by 0 bases and J by 5 bases, with 14 bases between the two germline ends. The CDR3 loop is CASSLVSVRGETQYF. The CDR3 bases are TGTGCCAGCAGCTTGGTGTCGGTGAGAGGGGAGACCCAGTACTTC.

The V gene is TRBV12-3 or TRBV12-4, the J gene TRBJ2-1; D perhaps matches TRBD2 (5 bases). The CDR3 is 13 amino acids. V lost 6 bases, J lost 12 bases, and 18 bases lay in between. The CDR3 loop is CASSPSEGLRQFF. DNA for the CDR3: TGTGCCAGCAGCCCCTCTGAGGGTCTACGGCAGTTCTTC.

In this sample, this clonotype turned up many times. The chain combines TRBV5-1 with TRBJ2-1; 8 positions match TRBD2. Trimming took 4 bases from V and 3 from J; bases not matched to a gene: 12. Germline CDR1 SGHRS, CDR2 YFSETQ. The CDR3 has 17 residues. The CDR3 DNA reads TGCGCCAGCAGCCCGGGTTTAGCGGGGCGCTTCTACAATGAGCAGTTCTTC. Its protein is CASSPGLAGRFYNEQFF. Filled out from reference TRBV5-1 and TRBJ2-1, the complete variable domain reads KAGVTQTPRYLIKTRGQQVTLSCSPISGHRSVSWYQQTPGQGLQFLFEYFSETQRNKGNFPGRFSGRQFSNSRSEMNVSTLELGDSALYLCASSPGLAGRFYNEQFFGPGTRLTVL.

Concerning this clonotype itself: A much bigger clone sits one base away, suggesting this may be a read error. The J gene is TRBJ2-3, the V gene TRBV12-3 or TRBV12-4; D gene unclear. CDR3 length: 13 residues. The V gene lost 3 bases and the J gene lost 5 bases, with 9 bases spanning the gap. CDR3 in amino acids: CASSFTAIDTQYF. The CDR3 DNA sequence: TGTGCCAGCAGTTTTACAGCCATAGATACGCAGTATTTT.

This clonotype was recorded at least ten times. The chain combines TRBV20-1 with TRBJ1-5; D not resolved. The germline V gene has CDR1 DFQATT and CDR2 SNEGSKA (reference sequence). There are 14 residues in the CDR3. Trimming removed 0 bases from V and 6 bases from J, with 12 bases in between. The CDR3 DNA reads TGCAGTGCTAGAGATCCGGGCCGAGGTCAGCCCCAGCATTTT. Translation: CSARDPGRGQPQHF.

This clonotype was seen only a few times. The chain carries TRBV7-9 and TRBJ1-2; D gene unclear. CDR3 size: 14 residues. The V and J ends lost 6 bases and 5 bases respectively, with 16 bases between them. Germline V gives CDR1 SEHNR, CDR2 FQNEAQ (reference sequence). CDR3 sequence: CASSMTDSRYGYTF. CDR3 coding DNA: TGTGCCAGCAGTATGACTGACTCGCGTTATGGCTACACCTTC.

The table lists this clonotype with many counts. The chain has TRBV25-1 and TRBJ2-7; D may correspond to TRBD1 or TRBD2 (5 bases each). The ends were cut back, 8 bases at V and 6 bases at J, with 14 bases in the middle. CDR1 is MGHDK, CDR2 SYGVNS, per germline. The CDR3 has 12 residues. The CDR3 is CASLSERGEQYF. The DNA for the CDR3 is TGTGCCAGCCTATCCGAGAGGGGCGAGCAGTACTTC.

This clonotype was counted between two and nine times. This chain links TRBV4-2 with TRBJ2-7; 12 bases align to TRBD2. Germline-derived CDR1 and CDR2 are LGHNA and YNFKEQ. Trimming removed 2 bases from V and 4 bases from J; junction bases left unmatched: 3. The CDR3 loop spans 15 amino acids. The CDR3 region is CASSQSGTSGYEQYF. Written as DNA, the CDR3 is TGTGCCAGCAGCCAATCCGGGACTAGCGGGTACGAGCAGTACTTC.

In this sample, this clonotype turned up many times. The chain employs TRBV20-1 and TRBJ1-6; TRBD1 agrees at 9 bases. J was trimmed by 8 bases and V by 5 bases; bases with no gene match: 10. CDR3 length equals 15 residues. CDR1 is DFQATT, CDR2 SNEGSKA, per germline (reference sequence). CDR3 DNA sequence: TGCAGTGCTCGACCACCGGGACAGGGTGATTCACCCCTCCACTTT. It translates to CSARPPGQGDSPLHF.

This clonotype was detected ten times or more. The V and J genes are TRBV6-1 and TRBJ2-2, with unresolved D. The germline gives CDR1 MNHNS, CDR2 SASEGT. The V and J ends lost 5 bases and 6 bases respectively, with 13 bases between them. The CDR3 has 14 amino acids. The CDR3 is CASSPRSWAGELFF. The CDR3 coding sequence is TGTGCCAGCAGTCCCCGTTCATGGGCCGGGGAGCTGTTTTTT.

This clonotype has at least ten counts. The V call is TRBV7-3, the J call TRBJ2-2, with no clear D. The germline gives CDR1 SGHTA, CDR2 FQGTGA. The V end was cut by 8 bases, the J end by 7 bases, with 11 bases between. The CDR3 length is 12 residues. The CDR3 region has the DNA TGTGCCAGCGCCTGGCGCGGCGGGGAGCTGTTTTTT. It codes for CASAWRGGELFF.

This clonotype was recorded at least ten times. The rearrangement joins TRBV20-1 to TRBJ2-1; D call uncertain. This CDR3 comprises 11 residues. Per the germline V gene, CDR1 is DFQATT and CDR2 is SNEGSKA (reference sequence). V was trimmed by 0 bases and J by 11 bases, leaving 8 bases between them. CDR3 sequence (DNA): TGCAGTGCTAGAGACTTTAATCAGCAGTTCTTC. Protein: CSARDFNQQFF.

At least ten counts were recorded for this clonotype. This chain joins TRBV29-1 and TRBJ2-1, with D possibly TRBD2 on 6 matching bases. Trimming cost V 8 bases and J 0 bases, with 17 bases left between them. CDR3 length: 15 amino acids. CDR1 SQVTM and CDR2 ANQGSEA come from the germline V gene. CDR3 amino acids: CSLTHPGSSYNEQFF. In nucleotides, the CDR3 is TGCAGCTTAACTCATCCCGGGAGCTCCTACAATGAGCAGTTCTTC.

This clonotype has at least ten counts. The V and J genes are TRBV14 and TRBJ1-5, with TRBD1 as a possible D gene (5 bases). Deletions cut 3 bases from V and 7 bases from J, with 13 bases between. This CDR3 has 14 amino acids. Looked up from germline, CDR1 is SGHDN and CDR2 is FVKESK. The CDR3 reads CASSQLGVGQPQHF. CDR3 bases: TGTGCCAGCAGCCAGTTGGGGGTTGGGCAGCCCCAGCATTTT.

This clonotype was observed at least ten times. V is TRBV18 and J is TRBJ2-5; 9 bases line up with TRBD1. V lost 2 bases, J lost 3 bases, and 1 base stayed unmatched. The V gene's germline CDR1 is KGHSH and CDR2 LQKENI. There are 14 residues in the CDR3. In nucleotides, the CDR3 is TGTGCCAGCTCACCAGGGACAGGGAAAGAGACCCAGTACTTC. Protein sequence: CASSPGTGKETQYF.

This clonotype was recorded many times. The V call is TRBV27, the J call TRBJ1-4, with D hard to call. This CDR3 has 15 residues. With 4 bases removed from V and 7 bases from J, the gap between germline ends came to 16 bases. Germline CDR1 and CDR2: MNHEY and SMNVEV (reference sequence). As DNA, the CDR3 is TGTGCCAGCAGTTCTCGGGCCGCCAAGCGTGAAAAACTGTTTTTT. Its protein is CASSSRAAKREKLFF.

V is TRBV11-3 and J is TRBJ2-2; D is undetermined. Germline V gene data show CDR1 as SGHNT and CDR2 as YENEEA. Deletions cut 3 bases from V and 0 bases from J, with 5 bases between. There are 14 residues in the CDR3. CDR3 bases: TGTGCCAGCAGCTTTACGCCGAACACCGGGGAGCTGTTTTTT. This sequence encodes CASSFTPNTGELFF. The full variable domain, its missing parts supplied by reference TRBV11-3 and TRBJ2-2, is EAGVVQSPRYKIIEKKQPVAFWCNPISGHNTLYWYLQNLGQGPELLIRYENEEAVDDSQLPKDRFSAERLKGVDSTLKIQPAELGDSAVYLCASSFTPNTGELFFGEGSRLTVL.

This clonotype was detected only a few times. A single base separates this from a much larger clone, so it may be a read error. V gene TRBV30 combines with J gene TRBJ2-7; D might be TRBD2 (5 bases). CDR3 size: 13 residues. Germline assignment: CDR1 GTSNPN and CDR2 SVGIG (reference sequence). As DNA, the CDR3 is TGTGCCTGGAGTGGATTACTAGAGGAAGAGCAGTGCTTC. Amino acids: CAWSGLLEEEQCF.

This chain connects TRBV7-2 to TRBJ2-3, with a weak D call TRBD2 (5 bases). Trimming pared 3 bases from V and 4 bases from J, leaving 14 bases between. CDR1 is SGHTA and CDR2 is FQGNSA in the germline V gene. The CDR3 sequence is 15 residues long. The chain's CDR3 is CASSLDWPSADTQYF. For the CDR3, the DNA is TGTGCCAGCAGCTTGGACTGGCCCTCCGCAGATACGCAGTATTTT.

In this sample, this clonotype turned up a few times. The chain uses TRBV19 and TRBJ2-7, with unresolved D. Trimming took 6 bases from V and 7 from J, leaving 19 bases between them. CDR3 length: 14 amino acids. Germline V gene sequence: CDR1 LNHDA, CDR2 SQIVND (reference sequence). The CDR3 DNA reads as TGTGCCAGTAGATCCCCCGGAGTCCTGGGTGAGCAGTACTTC. It yields the protein CASRSPGVLGEQYF.

The chain combines TRBV27 with TRBJ2-7; D call uncertain. The CDR3 contains 13 residues. V was trimmed by 2 bases and J by 5 bases, leaving 10 bases between them. Looked up from germline, CDR1 is MNHEY and CDR2 is SMNVEV (reference sequence). The CDR3 region is CASSLTEQHEQYF. The CDR3 DNA sequence: TGTGCCAGCAGTTTAACGGAACAGCACGAGCAGTACTTC.

On this clonotype itself: A junction end diverges from the germline sequence, so it may reflect a read error. The chain has TRBV10-2 and TRBJ2-2, with D perhaps TRBD1 or TRBD2 (5 bases each). The CDR3 is made up of 14 amino acids. Germline assignment: CDR1 WSHSY and CDR2 SAAADI. CDR3 DNA: TGCGCCAGCGCCGGGACCGAGAACACCGGGGAGATGTTTTTT. Translating gives CASAGTENTGEMFF.